Shown below are 22 T cell receptor beta chains from a single sample sequenced in a study of blood T cell repertoires in COVID-19. Produced via immunoSEQ multiplex PCR; TCRdb's table is partial and in-frame only. The table has roughly 340,000 clones, around nine tenths seen once. Sequencing was carried out using peripheral blood. The source of these receptors is a woman in her 70s with COVID-19, enrolled during active disease.

V and J are TRBV5-6 and TRBJ1-2, with 9 bases identical to TRBD1. CDR3 length: 14 amino acids. V was clipped by 7 bases and J by 6 bases; unmatched bases: 10. Germline-derived CDR1 and CDR2 are SGHDT and YYEEEE. The chain's CDR3 is CASSTGGDAHGYTF. The DNA for the CDR3 is TGTGCCAGCTCTACAGGGGGCGATGCCCATGGCTACACCTTC.

The chain is built from TRBV7-9 and TRBJ1-2, with D tentatively TRBD1 (6 bases). Trimming stripped 6 bases from V and 5 bases from J, with 16 bases between. Germline assignment: CDR1 SEHNR and CDR2 FQNEAQ (reference sequence). The CDR3 is made up of 14 amino acids. The CDR3 DNA sequence: TGTGCCAGCAGTTTGTCCGGGACACTTTATGGCTACACCTTC. Protein sequence: CASSLSGTLYGYTF.

Notes on this clone: At the DNA level, this CDR3 is encoded by other sequences in the same sample as well. The CDR3, as DNA: TGTGCCAGCAGTTTCGGGGATACGCAGTATTTT. Translated: CASSFGDTQYF. The gene calls are TRBV12-3 or TRBV12-4 and TRBJ2-3, with no clear D. This CDR3 comprises 11 residues. V was shortened by 3 bases and J by 6 bases, with 4 bases between the two germline ends.

This clone was detected a few times. With a much larger clone just one base away, this may be a read error. The CDR3 region is CASSQGAGSYEQYF. CDR3 nucleotide sequence: TGTGCCAGCAGCCAAGGGGCAGGCTCCTACGAGCAGTACTTC. The chain couples TRBV3-1 (or the pseudogene TRBV3-2) to TRBJ2-7; D is undetermined. CDR3 size: 14 residues. Germline V CDR1 and CDR2: LGHDT, YNNKEL (reference sequence). The V gene lost 1 base and the J gene lost 0 bases, with 7 bases spanning the gap.

The chain combines TRBV7-6 with TRBJ2-5, with 8 positions matching TRBD2. This CDR3 region has 16 residues. From germline, CDR1 is SGHVS and CDR2 FNYEAQ. Germline trimming cut 3 bases from V and 4 bases from J; bases unmatched to any gene: 10. The CDR3 region is CASSFKRAGEGETQYF. For the CDR3, the DNA is TGTGCCAGCAGCTTTAAAAGAGCGGGGGAGGGAGAGACCCAGTACTTC.

The chain is built from TRBV2 and TRBJ1-2, with D possibly matching TRBD1 (5 bases). V was shortened by 7 bases and J by 6 bases, with 18 bases between the two germline ends. CDR3 size: 14 residues. CDR1 and CDR2 from the germline V gene are SNHLY and FYNNEI. The CDR3 bases are TGTGCCAGCATCCCCTCGGGGGGGAGGGATGGCTACACCTTC. It translates to CASIPSGGRDGYTF.

J is TRBJ1-2 and V is TRBV3-1 (or the pseudogene TRBV3-2); D is ambiguous. CDR3 length equals 14 residues. CDR1 is LGHDT, CDR2 YNNKEL, per germline (reference sequence). Trimming took off 4 bases at V and 3 bases at J, with 12 bases between the two ends. This CDR3 reads CASSLGRKDYGYTF. The DNA for the CDR3 is TGTGCCAGCAGCCTGGGGAGAAAGGACTATGGCTACACCTTC.

The rearrangement links TRBV4-3 to TRBJ1-2, with D maybe TRBD1 (6 bases). Germline V gene lookup returns CDR1 LGHNA and CDR2 YSLEER. This CDR3 is 16 amino acids long. V was shortened by 0 bases and J by 6 bases, with 17 bases between the two germline ends. CDR3 DNA sequence: TGCGCCAGCAGCCAAGATTTGTCCGCGCAGGGGAATGGCTACACCTTC. This sequence encodes CASSQDLSAQGNGYTF.

The gene calls are TRBV3-1 (or the pseudogene TRBV3-2) and TRBJ1-4, with D possibly being TRBD1 (6 bases). CDR1 LGHDT and CDR2 YNNKEL come from the germline V gene (reference sequence). The CDR3 extends over 14 amino acids. V was shortened by 3 bases and J by 6 bases, with 11 bases between the two germline ends. CDR3 amino acids: CASSQRGSDEKLFF. Written as DNA, the CDR3 is TGTGCCAGCAGCCAGAGGGGGTCGGATGAAAAACTGTTTTTT.

The sample holds a few counts of this clone. The chain carries TRBV2 and TRBJ1-4; D remains ambiguous. This CDR3 has 13 residues. V was shortened by 6 bases and J by 8 bases, with 13 bases between the two germline ends. Germline CDR1 and CDR2: SNHLY and FYNNEI. The CDR3, as DNA: TGTGCCAGCAGGGTAATCCAGGCCGAAAAACTGTTTTTT. As protein: CASRVIQAEKLFF.

This chain joins TRBV5-8 and TRBJ2-4; D unresolved. The germline V gene has CDR1 SGHTS and CDR2 YDEGEE. V was shortened by 1 base and J by 4 bases, with 12 bases between the two germline ends. The CDR3 consists of 15 residues. The CDR3 DNA is TGTGCCAGCAGCTTGTATTGGGCCGAAAAAAACATTCAGTACTTC. It encodes CASSLYWAEKNIQYF.

This sequence joins TRBV11-2 and TRBJ1-2; 8 bases fit TRBD1. The CDR3 is 14 amino acids. Per the germline V gene, CDR1 is SGHAT and CDR2 is FQNNGV. V shed 4 bases, J shed 2 bases, and the junction held 3 bases outside the gene matches. CDR3 sequence reads: CASSSGGQNYGYTF. For the CDR3, the DNA is TGTGCCAGCAGCTCAGGGGGCCAAAACTATGGCTACACCTTC.

The chain uses TRBV19 and TRBJ2-6; no clear D. There are 15 residues in the CDR3. The ends were cut back, 5 bases at V and 3 bases at J, with 11 bases in the middle. The germline V gene encodes CDR1 LNHDA and CDR2 SQIVND (reference sequence). CDR3 sequence: CASSPFLLGANVLTF. The CDR3 DNA reads as TGTGCCAGTAGTCCCTTTCTTCTTGGGGCCAACGTCCTGACTTTC.

This chain links TRBV12-3 or TRBV12-4 with TRBJ2-2; the D gene is possibly TRBD1 (6 bases). CDR3 size: 13 residues. Trimming removed 5 bases at V and 5 bases at J, with 9 bases between. CDR3 nucleotide sequence: TGTGCCAGCAGTCTGGACAGTACCGGGGAGCTGTTTTTT. Encoded protein: CASSLDSTGELFF.

This sequence joins TRBV30 and TRBJ2-1, with 8 bases aligning to TRBD2. V shed 4 bases, J shed 6 bases, and the junction held 5 bases outside the gene matches. This CDR3 region has 13 residues. Per the germline V gene, CDR1 is GTSNPN and CDR2 is SVGIG (reference sequence). The CDR3 protein is CAWKSAGVNEQFF. CDR3 in DNA: TGTGCCTGGAAGTCAGCGGGGGTCAATGAGCAGTTCTTC. The full variable domain, in which reference TRBV30 and TRBJ2-1 provide the parts outside the CDR3, is SQTIHQWPATLVQPVGSPLSLECTVEGTSNPNLYWYRQAAGRGLQLLFYSVGIGQISSEVPQNLSASRPQDRQFILSSKKLLLSDSGFYLCAWKSAGVNEQFFGPGTRLTVL.

DNA of the CDR3: TGTGCCAGCAGCCCGGACAGCTATGGCTACACCTTC. Protein product: CASSPDSYGYTF. The rearrangement uses TRBV12-3 or TRBV12-4 and TRBJ1-2; TRBD1 might be the D (6 bases). The CDR3 is 12 residues long. The V end was cut by 6 bases, the J end by 4 bases, with 9 bases between.

In its sample, this clone was seen once. This rearrangement joins TRBV7-2 to TRBJ1-1; possibly TRBD1 for D (5 bases). V lost 1 base and J 5 bases, leaving 14 bases between the germline ends. CDR1 and CDR2 (germline): SGHTA, FQGNSA. There are 15 residues in the CDR3. The CDR3 nucleotides are TGTGCCAGCAGCTTAGGGGGCGAAGGTACTACTGAAGCTTTCTTT. It yields the protein CASSLGGEGTTEAFF. Together with reference TRBV7-2 and TRBJ1-1, the CDR3 gives the full variable domain: GAGVSQSPSNKVTEKGKDVELRCDPISGHTALYWYRQSLGQGLEFLIYFQGNSAPDKSGLPSDRFSAERTGGSVSTLTIQRTQQEDSAVYLCASSLGGEGTTEAFFGQGTRLTVV.

The CDR3 DNA reads TGTGCCAGCAAACTAAACGGGGGTTTCAATGAGCAGTTCTTC. It yields the protein CASKLNGGFNEQFF. The chain has TRBV2 and TRBJ2-1, with TRBD2 as a possible D gene (6 bases). V was shortened by 7 bases and J by 6 bases, with 16 bases between the two germline ends. Germline V gene lookup returns CDR1 SNHLY and CDR2 FYNNEI. The CDR3 is 14 residues long.

This clone was seen only once. This chain connects TRBV5-5 to TRBJ1-2, with TRBD1 identical over 7 bases. This CDR3 has 17 amino acids. Germline trimming cut 2 bases from V and 4 bases from J; bases unmatched to any gene: 14. Looked up from germline, CDR1 is SGHKS and CDR2 is YYEKEE (reference sequence). The DNA for the CDR3 is TGTGCCAGCAGCTTCGGGCCGACAGGGCGTCCGGTCTATGGCTACACCTTC. Translated, it gives CASSFGPTGRPVYGYTF. Based on the CDR3 plus reference TRBV5-5 and TRBJ1-2, the full variable domain is DAGVTQSPTHLIKTRGQQVTLRCSPISGHKSVSWYQQVLGQGPQFIFQYYEKEERGRGNFPDRFSARQFPNYSSELNVNALLLGDSALYLCASSFGPTGRPVYGYTFGSGTRLTVV.

The chain employs TRBV11-3 and TRBJ2-1; TRBD2 matches at 7 bases. V trimming: 1 base; J trimming: 9 bases; junction bases outside the gene matches: 9. Germline V lookup: CDR1 SGHNT, CDR2 YENEEA. The CDR3 runs to 15 residues. Written as DNA, the CDR3 is TGTGCCAGCAGCTTAGGGGGCGGACTAGACCCTGAGCAGTTCTTC. Translated: CASSLGGGLDPEQFF.

In its sample, this clone was seen once. The rearrangement links TRBV6-6 to TRBJ1-2; D unclear. Deletions cut 8 bases from V and 6 bases from J, with 22 bases between. From germline, CDR1 is MNHNY and CDR2 SVGAGI (reference sequence). This CDR3 has 15 amino acids. The CDR3 here is CASGPAGHSRNGYTF. The CDR3 DNA is TGTGCCAGCGGCCCCGCGGGTCATAGTAGGAATGGCTACACCTTC.

The chain is built from TRBV6-6 and TRBJ2-2; 8 nucleotides align to TRBD1. Germline CDR1 reads MNHNY; CDR2 reads SVGAGI (reference sequence). The CDR3 runs to 15 residues. V lost 7 bases, J lost 1 base, and 5 bases stayed unmatched. In nucleotides, the CDR3 is TGTGCCAGCAATGGCGGGACAGGGAACACCGGGGAGCTGTTTTTT. It is translated as CASNGGTGNTGELFF.